Below, 22 T cell receptor beta chains from the same sample are listed, as sequenced in a study of CD8 T cells in ankylosing spondylitis. TCRdb used MiXCR to reprocess the 5' RACE reads, holding one entry per CDR3 protein. The sample yields 26,000 or so distinct CDR3 sequences, 7.9% seen once. The sample taken for sequencing was blood. The receptors come from a male donor with ankylosing spondylitis or in good health (not recorded which).

This clonotype was counted only a few times. The V gene is TRBV4-3, the J gene TRBJ2-1, with 8 positions matching TRBD2. Germline assignment: CDR1 LGHNA and CDR2 YSLEER. The V segment lost 0 bases and the J segment 4 bases; nucleotides outside the gene matches: 8. This CDR3 region has 17 residues. The CDR3 here is CASSQETRAGVYNEQFF. In DNA form, the CDR3 reads TGCGCCAGCAGCCAAGAAACGAGAGCGGGGGTGTACAATGAGCAGTTCTTC.

This clonotype was observed a few times. The chain joins TRBV12-3 or TRBV12-4 to TRBJ2-3; D may be TRBD1 or TRBD2 (5 bases each). This CDR3 comprises 14 residues. Deletions cut 3 bases from V and 6 bases from J, with 13 bases between. CDR3 in DNA: TGTGCCAGCAGTTTGGGGACCTCGGCGGATACGCAGTATTTT. This translates into CASSLGTSADTQYF.

The chain is built from TRBV10-3 and TRBJ1-1, with a possible D match to TRBD1 (5 bases). The V end lost 0 bases, the J end lost 4 bases, and 9 bases lay between the germline ends. The CDR3 has 14 residues. Germline V gene lookup returns CDR1 ENHRY and CDR2 SYGVKD. In DNA form, the CDR3 reads TGTGCCATCAGTGAGTCGGGGGGGAGCACTGAAGCTTTCTTT. This translates into CAISESGGSTEAFF.

This clonotype showed up just a few times. One end of the junction varies from germline; a read error may be responsible. The J gene is TRBJ2-4, the V gene TRBV20-1, with D possibly TRBD1 on 6 matching bases. CDR3 length: 14 residues. Germline V gene data show CDR1 as DFQATT and CDR2 as SNEGSKA (reference sequence). The CDR3 reads CSAREQGGVDIQYF. CDR3 coding DNA: TGCAGTGCGAGAGAACAGGGTGGAGTGGACATTCAGTACTTC.

V and J are TRBV28 and TRBJ2-3, with a possible D match to TRBD2 (9 bases). This CDR3 has 17 amino acids. Germline CDR1 is MDHEN and CDR2 is SYDVKM. Trimming pared 7 bases from V and 4 bases from J, leaving 24 bases between. The CDR3 DNA reads TGTGCCAGCAACTCGGACAGGGAGGCGGGAGGGGCAGATACGCAGTATTTT. Protein: CASNSDREAGGADTQYF.

This clonotype was seen many times. The V gene is TRBV20-1, the J gene TRBJ2-3; the match to TRBD2 covers 8 bases. V trimming: 3 bases; J trimming: 2 bases; junction bases outside the gene matches: 4. Germline lookup yields CDR1 DFQATT and CDR2 SNEGSKA (reference sequence). CDR3 length: 14 residues. CDR3 loop: CSARSSGDTDTQYF. DNA for the CDR3: TGCAGTGCTAGGAGTAGCGGGGACACAGATACGCAGTATTTT.

This clonotype came up a few times. The CDR3 DNA reads as TGCAGTGCCCGTTGGACGAAGAACACTGAAGCTTTCTTT. It is translated as CSARWTKNTEAFF. The rearrangement uses TRBV20-1 and TRBJ1-1; D is unresolved. The CDR3 is made up of 13 amino acids. CDR1 is DFQATT, CDR2 SNEGSKA, per germline (reference sequence). Trimming took 6 bases from V and 1 from J, leaving 12 bases between them.

This clonotype has just a few counts. This rearrangement joins TRBV6-2 or TRBV6-3 to TRBJ1-4; 11 bases agree with TRBD1. The J segment lost 8 bases and the V segment lost 6 bases, leaving 20 bases of the junction unmatched. Germline CDR1 MNHEY, CDR2 SVGEGT. This CDR3 is built from 19 residues. The CDR3 region is CASRPWKWTGGASPEKLFF. In nucleotides, the CDR3 is TGTGCCAGCAGACCCTGGAAATGGACAGGGGGCGCGTCTCCCGAAAAACTGTTTTTT.

This clonotype turned up a few times. The CDR3 sequence is CASSSTSKPQHF. CDR3 DNA: TGTGCCAGCAGTTCGACAAGTAAGCCCCAGCATTTT. The J gene is TRBJ1-5, the V gene TRBV12-3 or TRBV12-4; D is uncertain. Trimming took off 4 bases at V and 8 bases at J, with 9 bases between the two ends. This CDR3 is 12 amino acids long.

Many counts were recorded for this clonotype. CDR3 nucleotides: TGTGCCAGCAAAGAGGGTAGCAATCAGCCCCAGCATTTT. This sequence encodes CASKEGSNQPQHF. The chain combines TRBV7-2 with TRBJ1-5; D ambiguous. V dropped 7 bases and J dropped 0 bases, with 7 bases sitting between them. Per germline, CDR1 SGHTA and CDR2 FQGNSA. The CDR3 length is 13 residues.

This clonotype is medium-sized within its sample. The chain is built from TRBV12-3 or TRBV12-4 and TRBJ1-6, with D unresolved. V was pared by 6 bases and J by 8 bases, with 14 bases between. This CDR3 has 14 residues. The CDR3 DNA sequence: TGTGCCAGCAGCCCCCTTCTTAGGGATTCACCCCTCCACTTT. Protein: CASSPLLRDSPLHF.

This clonotype was detected ten times or more. The chain employs TRBV20-1 and TRBJ2-7; D is perhaps TRBD2 (5 bases). The germline V gene has CDR1 DFQATT and CDR2 SNEGSKA (reference sequence). The CDR3 consists of 14 residues. V was cut by 1 base and J by 2 bases, with 12 bases left in between. The CDR3 reads CSARGESSTYEQYF. As DNA, the CDR3 is TGCAGTGCTAGAGGGGAGAGTTCTACCTACGAGCAGTACTTC.

The chain combines TRBV5-1 with TRBJ2-3; 8 bases align to TRBD2. The V gene's germline CDR1 is SGHRS and CDR2 YFSETQ. The CDR3 has 15 residues. J was trimmed by 4 bases and V by 2 bases; bases with no gene match: 6. The CDR3 protein is CASSFAGGPPDTQYF. The CDR3 DNA is TGCGCCAGCAGCTTCGCGGGAGGCCCCCCAGATACGCAGTATTTT.

This clonotype has just a few counts. The gene calls are TRBV12-3 or TRBV12-4 and TRBJ1-4; no reliable D call. The length of the CDR3 is 14 residues. V lost 3 bases to trimming and J lost 10 bases, with 15 bases between them. In nucleotides, the CDR3 is TGTGCCAGCAGTTTGGGCAGCTTAATGGGAAAACTGTTTTTT. This translates into CASSLGSLMGKLFF.

This clonotype was counted ten times or more. The V call is TRBV7-3, the J call TRBJ2-2; 10 nucleotides match TRBD2. The CDR3 sequence is 16 residues long. The V and J ends lost 5 bases and 1 base, in that order; junction bases with no gene match: 4. CDR1 and CDR2 (germline): SGHTA, FQGTGA. The CDR3 DNA sequence: TGTGCCAGCAGCCACGGACTAGCGGTGAACACCGGGGAGCTGTTTTTT. It codes for CASSHGLAVNTGELFF. The whole variable domain, remainder taken from reference TRBV7-3 and TRBJ2-2, is GAGVSQTPSNKVTEKGKYVELRCDPISGHTALYWYRQSLGQGPEFLIYFQGTGAADDSGLPNDRFFAVRPEGSVSTLKIQRTERGDSAVYLCASSHGLAVNTGELFFGEGSRLTVL.

In this sample, this clonotype turned up a few times. The genes are TRBV12-3 or TRBV12-4 and TRBJ1-1; 7 nucleotides align to TRBD1. This CDR3 has 16 amino acids. Germline trimming cut 7 bases from V and 3 bases from J; bases unmatched to any gene: 14. CDR3 residues: CASNRGTGQRYTEAFF. CDR3 coding DNA: TGTGCCAGCAACCGTGGCACGGGACAGCGGTACACTGAAGCTTTCTTT.

This clonotype was recorded at least ten times. The V and J genes are TRBV5-6 and TRBJ2-2; a possible D gene is TRBD1 (6 bases). CDR3 length equals 16 residues. V was shortened by 0 bases and J by 5 bases, with 14 bases between the two germline ends. Per the germline V gene, CDR1 is SGHDT and CDR2 is YYEEEE. DNA of the CDR3: TGTGCCAGCAGCTTGGTCGGCAGGGGCGGAACCGGGGAGCTGTTTTTT. Protein product: CASSLVGRGGTGELFF.

The V and J genes are TRBV20-1 and TRBJ2-3; D unclear. This CDR3 is 10 amino acids long. Germline values: CDR1 DFQATT, CDR2 SNEGSKA (reference sequence). Trimming took 3 bases from V and 5 from J, leaving 3 bases between them. The CDR3 bases are TGCAGTGCTAGTGGAGATACGCAGTATTTT. Amino acid sequence: CSASGDTQYF.

The chain links TRBV15 to TRBJ1-5; TRBD1 might be the D (6 bases). CDR3 length: 14 residues. Between the trimmed V and J ends, which lost 4 bases and 5 bases, there was a span of 12 bases. CDR1 and CDR2 from the germline V gene are LNHNV and YYDKDF (reference sequence). CDR3 DNA sequence: TGTGCCACCAGCACCAGGGGAGGGGATCAGCCCCAGCATTTT. It encodes CATSTRGGDQPQHF.

This clonotype was counted only a few times. The V call is TRBV29-1, the J call TRBJ1-2; 10 bases align to TRBD1. V shed 4 bases, J shed 7 bases, and the junction held 6 bases outside the gene matches. The CDR3 totals 13 residues. In germline, CDR1 is SQVTM, CDR2 ANQGSEA. This CDR3 is CSVGGTGVGGYTF. Written as DNA, the CDR3 is TGCAGCGTTGGTGGGACAGGGGTCGGTGGCTACACCTTC.

This clonotype was observed a handful of times. The chain has TRBV20-1 and TRBJ2-7; TRBD1 agrees at 8 bases. V trimming: 5 bases; J trimming: 1 base; junction bases outside the gene matches: 7. This CDR3 is 14 amino acids long. Germline CDR1 DFQATT, CDR2 SNEGSKA (reference sequence). In nucleotides, the CDR3 is TGCAGTGCTGATCCGGGACAGGCGTCCTACGAGCAGTACTTC. Protein sequence: CSADPGQASYEQYF.

This clonotype was observed a few times. The genes are TRBV12-3 or TRBV12-4 and TRBJ2-3; the match to TRBD2 covers 10 bases. Trimming cost V 5 bases and J 6 bases; bases outside gene matches: 14. CDR3 length: 17 amino acids. The CDR3 coding sequence is TGTGCCAGCAGTCCCCGCAAGGGTCTAGCGGGAGAGGATACGCAGTATTTT. This codes for CASSPRKGLAGEDTQYF.